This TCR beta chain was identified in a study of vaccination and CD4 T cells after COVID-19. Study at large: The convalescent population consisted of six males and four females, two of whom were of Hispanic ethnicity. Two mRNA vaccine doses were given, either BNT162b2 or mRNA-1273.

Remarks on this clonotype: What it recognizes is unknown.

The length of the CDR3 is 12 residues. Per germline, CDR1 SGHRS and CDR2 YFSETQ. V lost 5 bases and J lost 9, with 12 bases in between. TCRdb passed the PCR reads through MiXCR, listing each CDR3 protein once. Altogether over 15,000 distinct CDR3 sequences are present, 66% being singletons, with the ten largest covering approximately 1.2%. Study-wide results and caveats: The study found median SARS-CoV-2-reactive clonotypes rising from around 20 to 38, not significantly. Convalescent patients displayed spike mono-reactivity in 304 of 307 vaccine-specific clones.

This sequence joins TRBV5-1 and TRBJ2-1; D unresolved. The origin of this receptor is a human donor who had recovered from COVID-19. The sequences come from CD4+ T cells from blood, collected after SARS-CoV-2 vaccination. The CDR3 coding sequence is TGCGCCAGCAGAGGGTATGGCTTTGAGCAGTTCTTC. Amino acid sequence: CASRGYGFEQFF.